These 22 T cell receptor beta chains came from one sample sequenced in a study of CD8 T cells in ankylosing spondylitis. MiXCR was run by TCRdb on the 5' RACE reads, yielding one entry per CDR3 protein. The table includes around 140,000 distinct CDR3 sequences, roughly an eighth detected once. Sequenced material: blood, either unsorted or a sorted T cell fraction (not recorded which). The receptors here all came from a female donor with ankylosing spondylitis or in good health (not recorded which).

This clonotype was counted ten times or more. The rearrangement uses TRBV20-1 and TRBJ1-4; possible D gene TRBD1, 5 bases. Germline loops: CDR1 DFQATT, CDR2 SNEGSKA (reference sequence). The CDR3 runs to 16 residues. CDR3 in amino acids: CSPRGRGEDGNEKLFF. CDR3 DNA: TGCAGCCCCAGAGGACGGGGGGAAGATGGAAATGAAAAACTGTTTTTT.

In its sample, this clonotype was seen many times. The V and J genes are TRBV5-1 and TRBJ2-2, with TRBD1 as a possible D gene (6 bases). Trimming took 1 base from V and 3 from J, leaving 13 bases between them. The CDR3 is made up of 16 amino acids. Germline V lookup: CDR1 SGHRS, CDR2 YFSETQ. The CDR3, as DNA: TGCGCCAGCAGCTTGAATTTGGCAGGGGACACCGGGGAGCTGTTTTTT. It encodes CASSLNLAGDTGELFF.

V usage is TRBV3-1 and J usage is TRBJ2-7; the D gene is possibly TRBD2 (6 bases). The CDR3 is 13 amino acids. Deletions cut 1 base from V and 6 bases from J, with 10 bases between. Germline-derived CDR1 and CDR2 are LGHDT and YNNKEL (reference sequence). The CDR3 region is CASSQGRGGEQYF. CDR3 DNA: TGTGCCAGCAGCCAAGGGAGGGGCGGCGAGCAGTACTTC.

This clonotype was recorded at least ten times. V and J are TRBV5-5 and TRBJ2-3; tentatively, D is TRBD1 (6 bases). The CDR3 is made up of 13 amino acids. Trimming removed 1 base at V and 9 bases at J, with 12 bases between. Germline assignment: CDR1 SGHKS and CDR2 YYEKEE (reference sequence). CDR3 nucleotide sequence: TGTGCCAGCAGCTTGACAGGGCTAGGAACGCAGTATTTT. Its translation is CASSLTGLGTQYF. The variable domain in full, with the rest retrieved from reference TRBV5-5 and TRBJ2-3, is DAGVTQSPTHLIKTRGQQVTLRCSPISGHKSVSWYQQVLGQGPQFIFQYYEKEERGRGNFPDRFSARQFPNYSSELNVNALLLGDSALYLCASSLTGLGTQYFGPGTRLTVL.

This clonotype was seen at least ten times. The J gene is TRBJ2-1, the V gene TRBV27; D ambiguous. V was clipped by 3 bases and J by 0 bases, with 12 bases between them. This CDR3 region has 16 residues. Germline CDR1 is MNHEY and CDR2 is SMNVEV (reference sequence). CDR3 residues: CASSFGWKSSYNEQFF. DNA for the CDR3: TGTGCCAGCAGTTTTGGTTGGAAGAGCTCCTACAATGAGCAGTTCTTC.

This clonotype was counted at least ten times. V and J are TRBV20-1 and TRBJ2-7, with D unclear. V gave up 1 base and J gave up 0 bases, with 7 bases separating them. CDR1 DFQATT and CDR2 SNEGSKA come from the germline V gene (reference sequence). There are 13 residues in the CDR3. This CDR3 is CSARVGSSYEQYF. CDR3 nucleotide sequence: TGCAGTGCTAGAGTTGGGTCCTCCTACGAGCAGTACTTC.

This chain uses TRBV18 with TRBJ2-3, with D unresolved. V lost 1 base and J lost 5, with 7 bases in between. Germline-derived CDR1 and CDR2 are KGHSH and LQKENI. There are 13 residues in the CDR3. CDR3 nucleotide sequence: TGTGCCAGCTCACCACGTGTCGGAGATACGCAGTATTTT. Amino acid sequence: CASSPRVGDTQYF.

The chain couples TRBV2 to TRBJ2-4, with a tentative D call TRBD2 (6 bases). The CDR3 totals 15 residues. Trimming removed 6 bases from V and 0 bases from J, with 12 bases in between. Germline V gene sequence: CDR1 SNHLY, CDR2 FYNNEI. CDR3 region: CASSLGLIAKNIQYF. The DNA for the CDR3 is TGTGCCAGCAGCCTCGGACTAATAGCCAAAAACATTCAGTACTTC.

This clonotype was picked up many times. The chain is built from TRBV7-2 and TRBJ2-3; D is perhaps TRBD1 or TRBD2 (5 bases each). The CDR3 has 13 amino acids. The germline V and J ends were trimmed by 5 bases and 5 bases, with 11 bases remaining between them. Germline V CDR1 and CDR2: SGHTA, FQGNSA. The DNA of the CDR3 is TGTGCCAGCAGCGTGCGAGGGGAAGATACGCAGTATTTT. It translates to CASSVRGEDTQYF.

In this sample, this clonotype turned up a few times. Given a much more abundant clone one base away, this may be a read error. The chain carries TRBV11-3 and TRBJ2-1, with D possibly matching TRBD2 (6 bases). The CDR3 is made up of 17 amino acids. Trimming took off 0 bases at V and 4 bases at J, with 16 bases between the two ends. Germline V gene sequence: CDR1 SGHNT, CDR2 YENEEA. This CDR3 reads CASSLDLAGTSYNEQFF. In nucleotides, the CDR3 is TGTGCCAGCAGCTTAGATCTGGCGGGGACTTCGTACAATGAGCAGTTCTTC.

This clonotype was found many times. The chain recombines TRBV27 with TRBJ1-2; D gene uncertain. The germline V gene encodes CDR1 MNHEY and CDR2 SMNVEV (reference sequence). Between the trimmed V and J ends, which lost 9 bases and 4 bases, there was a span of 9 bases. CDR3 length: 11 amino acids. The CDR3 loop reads CASPWGYGYTF. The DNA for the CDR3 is TGTGCCAGTCCGTGGGGCTATGGCTACACCTTC.

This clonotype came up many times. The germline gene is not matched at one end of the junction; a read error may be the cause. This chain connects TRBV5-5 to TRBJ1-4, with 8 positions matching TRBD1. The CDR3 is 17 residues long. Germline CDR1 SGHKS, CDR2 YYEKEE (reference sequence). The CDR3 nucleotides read TGTGCCAGCAGTTTGGATGTCACAGGGGGACGTCGCGAAAAACTGTTTTTT. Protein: CASSLDVTGGRREKLFF.

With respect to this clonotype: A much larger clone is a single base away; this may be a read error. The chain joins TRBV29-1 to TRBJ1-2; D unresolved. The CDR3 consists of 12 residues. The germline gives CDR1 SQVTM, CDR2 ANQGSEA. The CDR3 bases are TGCAGCGTCAGGACGGATAACTATGGCTACCCCTTC. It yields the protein CSVRTDNYGYPF.

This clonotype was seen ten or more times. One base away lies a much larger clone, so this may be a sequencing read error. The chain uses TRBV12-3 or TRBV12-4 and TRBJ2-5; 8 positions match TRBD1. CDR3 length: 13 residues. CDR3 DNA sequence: TGTGCCAGCAGGACAGGGGTTCAAGAGGCCCAGTACTTC. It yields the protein CASRTGVQEAQYF.

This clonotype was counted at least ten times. Here the CDR3 DNA reads TGCAGTGCTAGAGAGGGGGCTTACAATGAGCAGTTCTTC. Translated, it gives CSAREGAYNEQFF. This chain joins TRBV20-1 and TRBJ2-1, with a weak D call TRBD1 (6 bases). The CDR3 contains 13 residues. Trimming shortened V by 0 bases and J by 4 bases, and 7 bases separated the two germline ends. The V gene's germline CDR1 is DFQATT and CDR2 SNEGSKA (reference sequence).

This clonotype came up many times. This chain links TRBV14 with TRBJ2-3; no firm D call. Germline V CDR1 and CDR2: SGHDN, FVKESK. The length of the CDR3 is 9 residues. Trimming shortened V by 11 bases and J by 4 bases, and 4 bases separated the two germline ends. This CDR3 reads CARSDTQYF. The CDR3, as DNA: TGTGCCCGCTCAGATACGCAGTATTTT.

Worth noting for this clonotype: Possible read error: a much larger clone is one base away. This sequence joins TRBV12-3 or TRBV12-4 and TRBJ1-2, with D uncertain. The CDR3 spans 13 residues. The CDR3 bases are TGTGCCAGCAGTTACCTTAGACCCTATGACTACACCTTC. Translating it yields CASSYLRPYDYTF.

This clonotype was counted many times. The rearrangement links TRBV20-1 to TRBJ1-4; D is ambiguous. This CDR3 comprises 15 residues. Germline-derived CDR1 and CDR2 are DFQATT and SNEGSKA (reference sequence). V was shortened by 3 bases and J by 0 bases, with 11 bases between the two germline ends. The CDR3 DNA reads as TGCAGTGCTAGGGAGGCCACTGCAACTAATGAAAAACTGTTTTTT. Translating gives CSAREATATNEKLFF.

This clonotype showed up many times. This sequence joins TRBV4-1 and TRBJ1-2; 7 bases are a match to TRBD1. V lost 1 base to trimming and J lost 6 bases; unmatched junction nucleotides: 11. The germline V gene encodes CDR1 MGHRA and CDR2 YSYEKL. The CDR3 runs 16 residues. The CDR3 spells CASSQAPPRGLNGYTF. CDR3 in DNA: TGCGCCAGCAGCCAAGCCCCACCGAGGGGGCTGAATGGCTACACCTTC.

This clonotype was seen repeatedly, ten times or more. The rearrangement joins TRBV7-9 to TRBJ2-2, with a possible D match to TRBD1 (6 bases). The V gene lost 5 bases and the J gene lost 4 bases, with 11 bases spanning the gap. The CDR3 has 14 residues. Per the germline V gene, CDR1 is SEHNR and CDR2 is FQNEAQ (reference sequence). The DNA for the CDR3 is TGTGCCAGCAGCACAGGGTTGGTCACCGGGGAGCTGTTTTTT. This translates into CASSTGLVTGELFF.

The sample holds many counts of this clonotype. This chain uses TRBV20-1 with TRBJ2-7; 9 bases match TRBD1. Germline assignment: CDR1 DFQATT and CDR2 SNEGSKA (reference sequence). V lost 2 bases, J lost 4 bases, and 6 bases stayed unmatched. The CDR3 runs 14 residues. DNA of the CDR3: TGCAGTGCTAGACTAACAGGGGGCCGGTACGAGCAGTACTTC. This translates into CSARLTGGRYEQYF.

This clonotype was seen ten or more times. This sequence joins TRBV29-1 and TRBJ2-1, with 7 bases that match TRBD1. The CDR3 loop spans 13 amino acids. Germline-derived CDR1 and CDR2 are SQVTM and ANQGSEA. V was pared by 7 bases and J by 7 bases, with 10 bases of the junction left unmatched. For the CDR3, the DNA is TGCAGCGGAACGGACAGGTTAGGGAATGAGCAGTTCTTC. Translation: CSGTDRLGNEQFF.